The rows below give T cell receptor beta chains drawn from one sample of a study of a mutant IDH1 vaccine in newly diagnosed glioma. Their target antigens are unknown. Clones were read by immunoSEQ multiplex PCR, and TCRdb kept only the in-frame ones, dropping some. This table has roughly 130,000 clones, around 77% appearing once. The sample in question was PBMCs, obtained from a glioma patient whose treatment included an IDH1 peptide vaccine. These receptors were taken from a man aged 40-55 years with glioma. Both conserved end residues are part of each CDR3. The D gene is left open where the match is weak. Clone size, where shown, is once, few, many, or a class for clones that have expanded.

j_call cdr3_length v_call clone_size d_call cdr3_nt cdr3_aa
TRBJ1-4 13 TRBV4-1 few - TGCGCCAGCAGCCACGTGGACAGCGAAAAACTGTTTTTT CASSHVDSEKLFF
TRBJ2-4 13 TRBV6-5 - TRBD1 TGTGCCAGCGGACAGGGGGATCGTAACATTCAGTACTTC CASGQGDRNIQYF
TRBJ2-5 14 TRBV30 - - TGTGCCTGGAGTGTACATTTTGGGCAGGAGACCCAGTACTTC CAWSVHFGQETQYF
TRBJ1-1 13 TRBV6-6 once - TGTGCCAGCAGTATAGGGGGGACCACTGAAGCTTTCTTT CASSIGGTTEAFF
TRBJ1-3 14 TRBV6-5 - - TGTGCCAGCAGTTACTCGGTAGCTGGAAACACCATATATTTT CASSYSVAGNTIYF
TRBJ2-2 17 TRBV10-3 - TRBD1 TGTGCCATCAGTGAGTCACGGGACAGGGTTACCACCGGGGAGCTGTTTTTT CAISESRDRVTTGELFF
TRBJ1-6 16 TRBV2 - - TGTGCCAGCAGCCTGACACTGAGCTCCTATAATTCACCCCTCCACTTT CASSLTLSSYNSPLHF
TRBJ2-5 11 TRBV2 - TRBD2 TGTGCCAGCCGGGAGGGGGAGACCCAGTACTTC CASREGETQYF
TRBJ1-2 14 TRBV28 - TRBD1 TGTGCCAGCAGTTTAACGGGAGGGGGCAATGGCTACACCTTC CASSLTGGGNGYTF
TRBJ1-1 16 TRBV6-1 - - TGTGCCAGCAGTGAAGGACGTAACTTGCGGGGCACTGAAGCTTTCTTT CASSEGRNLRGTEAFF
TRBJ2-3 14 TRBV5-4 - - TGTGCCAGCAGCGGTGGCAGGACCACAGATACGCAGTATTTT CASSGGRTTDTQYF
TRBJ1-1 12 TRBV28 - - TGTGCCAGCAGTTTATCTGGGTGGGAAGCTTTCTTT CASSLSGWEAFF
TRBJ2-7 18 TRBV7-2 - TRBD1 TGTGCCAGCAGTACAACCGGGACAGGGGGTGGTAGAGCCTACGAGCAGTACTTC CASSTTGTGGGRAYEQYF
TRBJ2-1 13 TRBV2 - TRBD1 TGTGCCAGCAGTGACGACAGGGCCGATGAGCAGTTCTTC CASSDDRADEQFF
TRBJ2-1 13 TRBV7-2 once TRBD1 TGTGCCAGCACCGAAAACAGGGGCTATGAGCAGTTCTTC CASTENRGYEQFF
TRBJ1-1 15 TRBV5-6 - TRBD1 TGTGCCAGCAGCTTCTCGACAGGGTTAGGCACTGAAGCTTTCTTT CASSFSTGLGTEAFF
TRBJ2-3 15 TRBV10-2 - - TGCGCCAGCAGTGAGCCGGGGGCCCCCACAGATACGCAGTATTTT CASSEPGAPTDTQYF
TRBJ2-7 11 TRBV30 - - TGTGCCTGGAGTGTAGGGGTGGAGCAGTACTTC CAWSVGVEQYF
TRBJ2-7 16 TRBV27 few TRBD2 TGTGCCAGCAGTCGGACTAGCGGGGGGGGTAGGTGGGAGCAGTACTTC CASSRTSGGGRWEQYF
TRBJ2-1 14 TRBV6-4 - - TGTGCCAGCAGTGACTCTCTGGGGTACAATGAGCAGTTCTTC CASSDSLGYNEQFF
TRBJ2-7 14 TRBV13 - - TGTGCCAGCAGCCCCCGCCGGAGGCCCTACGAGCAGTACTTC CASSPRRRPYEQYF
TRBJ1-2 17 TRBV4-1 - - TGCGCCAGCAGCCAAGAAGTGACGGGCAGGGGAAACTATGGCTACACCTTC CASSQEVTGRGNYGYTF
TRBJ2-5 16 TRBV5-5 - TRBD2 TGTGCCAGCAGCACCCCCGGGACTAGCGGGAGGGAGACCCAGTACTTC CASSTPGTSGRETQYF
TRBJ2-3 19 TRBV5-6 - TRBD2 TGTGCCAGCAGCTTGGTTTCTCTAAGACTAGCGGGAGGCACAGATACGCAGTATTTT CASSLVSLRLAGGTDTQYF